Listed here is a single T cell receptor (beta chain). This clonotype appeared a single time. The antigen this receptor binds is unknown. No base quality information exists; no much larger clone differs at one position. One read alone lends weak support. The data were taken from a study of CD8 T cells in Susac syndrome (dated by TCRdb to between 2018 and 2021). Study-level background: The study used repertoire sequencing to test whether antigen drove CD8+ T cell activation and differentiation in Susac syndrome. The study compared CD8+ T cell repertoire clonality among 12 healthy donors, about 14 Susac syndrome patients and roughly 16 multiple sclerosis patients. Broader findings and caveats from the paper: The study acknowledged that relatively few individuals were included in the TCR sequencing and HLA analysis.

RNA was extracted with the RNeasy kit and 0.5 to 1 ug was reverse transcribed using random hexamers. TCR beta CDR3 regions were amplified with the immunoSEQ multiplex PCR assay covering 54 Vbeta and 13 Jbeta segments. To correct PCR amplification bias, a synthetic template baseline was used for both primer optimization and computational correction. The study's own analysis went as follows. Reads were annotated to V, D and J genes per IMGT and analyzed with immunoSEQ Analyzer, keeping only productive sequences. Clonality was calculated as one minus the Shannon entropy normalized by log2 of the number of productive unique sequences. Public and private clones were assessed among the 100 most prevalent clones of each patient and control. Susac-specific clones were defined as absent from healthy and MS cohorts, 1052 published viral clones and other ImmuneACCESS disease sequences. TCRdb itself trimmed the public reads at Q25 with fastp, ran MiXCR and retained productive beta chains. Each entry is one CDR3 protein sequence, shown with its most common DNA and genes. Here the V and J calls rest on TCRdb's processing, not on the authors' analysis. This sample comprises 70,000 to 100,000 distinct CDR3 sequences, approximately 95% of them detected only once. The ten most abundant clones make up 0.25% to 0.4% of the sample.

High-throughput TCR beta sequencing profiled peripheral blood CD8+ and CD4+ T cells from healthy donors, Susac syndrome patients and multiple sclerosis patients. Healthy donors were included as age- and sex-matched controls. CD8+ TEMRA cells were enriched by FACS, while bulk CD8+ and CD4+ T cells were purified by magnetic negative isolation. Blood was collected in EDTA tubes and processed within 24 hours, with PBMCs isolated through density gradient centrifugation. PBMCs destined for TCR sequencing were cryopreserved in liquid nitrogen and later thawed in a 37 °C water bath. The sorted or isolated CD4+, CD8+ and CD8+ TEMRA cells reached a purity of at least 90%. The origin of this receptor is a human donor in good health. Input material: CD8+ T cells from PBMCs.

The nucleotide sequence is given as TGCAGCGTACTTATTACCGGGGAGCTGTTTTTT. The encoded protein is CSVLITGELFF. The chain is made from TRBV29-1 and TRBJ2-2, with the identity of the D gene unclear. Reading the germline V gene gives CDR1 SQVTM and CDR2 ANQGSEA. V loses 6 bases, J loses 5 bases, and the germline ends lie 7 bases apart. The cysteine opens and the phenylalanine closes a CDR3 of 11 amino acids. Only the CDR3 DNA is retained, 33 bases long and in frame from the first base.